Reported below is one T cell receptor beta chain. Antigen specificity is unknown. This likely came from a read error, as a far larger clone is one base away. Amplification of TCR beta CDR3 from genomic DNA used two-round multiplex PCR. Amplification during the initial PCR round employed primers specific to each TRBV and TRBJ gene. TCRdb reprocessed the multiplex PCR reads with MiXCR, giving one entry per CDR3 protein. The data contain roughly 30,000 distinct CDR3 sequences, just over 40% of them seen just once; the ten biggest clones take up 25% to 35%. This sample is drawn from a study of prognosis after radiotherapy for stage I lung cancer. The overall study: Tumor types were squamous cell carcinoma in seven patients, adenocarcinoma in 11 to 13. General study points: Shannon entropy (measured after stereotactic body radiation therapy) was lower in patients who went on to develop distant metastases.

The V gene's germline CDR1 is MNHEY and CDR2 SMNVEV (reference sequence). This CDR3 region has 17 residues. The V end was cut by 3 bases, the J end by 9 bases, with 27 bases between. This receptor was obtained from a donor of 50 years or more with non-small cell lung cancer. Source: PBMCs, taken before or after stereotactic body radiation therapy (not recorded which). The chain uses TRBV27 and TRBJ2-7; D is possibly TRBD1 (7 bases). The CDR3 nucleotides are TGTGCCAGCAGTTTGCGGGCGGGCGGGACAGCCCAGGGAAGGCAGTACTTC. Translated, it gives CASSLRAGGTAQGRQYF.